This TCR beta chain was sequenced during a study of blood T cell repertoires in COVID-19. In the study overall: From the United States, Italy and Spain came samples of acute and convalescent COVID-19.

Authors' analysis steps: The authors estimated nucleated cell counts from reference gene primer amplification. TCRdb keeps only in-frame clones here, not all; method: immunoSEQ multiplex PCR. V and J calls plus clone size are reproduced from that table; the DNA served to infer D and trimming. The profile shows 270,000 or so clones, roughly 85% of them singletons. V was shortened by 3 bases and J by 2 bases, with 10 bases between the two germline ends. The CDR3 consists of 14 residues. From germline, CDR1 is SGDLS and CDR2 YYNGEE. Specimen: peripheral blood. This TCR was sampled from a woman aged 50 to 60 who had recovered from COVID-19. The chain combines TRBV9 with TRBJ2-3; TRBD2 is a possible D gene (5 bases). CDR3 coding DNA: TGTGCCAGCAGCGATAGCGTAATCACAGATACGCAGTATTTT. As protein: CASSDSVITDTQYF.